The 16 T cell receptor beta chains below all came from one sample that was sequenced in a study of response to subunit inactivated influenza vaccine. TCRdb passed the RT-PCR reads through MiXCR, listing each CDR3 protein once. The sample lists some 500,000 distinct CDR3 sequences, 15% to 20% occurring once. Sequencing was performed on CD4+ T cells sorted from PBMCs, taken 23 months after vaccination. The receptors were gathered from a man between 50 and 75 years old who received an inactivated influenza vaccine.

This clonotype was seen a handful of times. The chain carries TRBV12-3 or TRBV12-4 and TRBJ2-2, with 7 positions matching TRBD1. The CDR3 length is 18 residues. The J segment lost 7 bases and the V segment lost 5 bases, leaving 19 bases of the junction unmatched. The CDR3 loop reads CASSPTPLRGQVDGELFF. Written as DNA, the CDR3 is TGTGCCAGCAGTCCGACCCCTTTAAGAGGACAGGTCGACGGGGAGCTGTTTTTT.

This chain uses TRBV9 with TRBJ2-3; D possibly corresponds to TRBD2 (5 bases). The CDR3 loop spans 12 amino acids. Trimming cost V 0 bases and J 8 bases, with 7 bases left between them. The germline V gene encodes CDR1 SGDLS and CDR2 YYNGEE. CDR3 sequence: CASSVEGSTQYF. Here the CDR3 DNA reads TGTGCCAGCAGCGTAGAAGGGAGTACGCAGTATTTT.

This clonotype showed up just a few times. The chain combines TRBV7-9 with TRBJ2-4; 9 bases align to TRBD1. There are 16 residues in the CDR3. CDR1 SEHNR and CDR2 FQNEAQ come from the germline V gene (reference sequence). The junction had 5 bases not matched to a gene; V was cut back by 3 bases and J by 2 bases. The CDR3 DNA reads TGTGCCAGCAGCTTCCGCGGGACAGGGACCAAAAACATTCAGTACTTC. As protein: CASSFRGTGTKNIQYF.

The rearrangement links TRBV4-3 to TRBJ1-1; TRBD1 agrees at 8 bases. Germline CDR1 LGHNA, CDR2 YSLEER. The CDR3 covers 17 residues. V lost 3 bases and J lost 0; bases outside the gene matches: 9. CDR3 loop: CASSHGFSGGMNTEAFF. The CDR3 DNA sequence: TGCGCCAGCAGCCACGGTTTTTCAGGGGGCATGAACACTGAAGCTTTCTTT.

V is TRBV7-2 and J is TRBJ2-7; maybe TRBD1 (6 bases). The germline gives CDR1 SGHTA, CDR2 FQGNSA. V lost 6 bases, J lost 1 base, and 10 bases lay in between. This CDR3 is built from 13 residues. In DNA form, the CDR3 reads TGTGCCAGCAGTGCGACAGGATCCTACGAGCAGTACTTC. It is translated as CASSATGSYEQYF.

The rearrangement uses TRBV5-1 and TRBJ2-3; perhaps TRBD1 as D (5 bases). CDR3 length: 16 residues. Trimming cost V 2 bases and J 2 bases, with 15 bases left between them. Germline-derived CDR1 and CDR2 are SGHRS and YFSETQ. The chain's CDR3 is CASSLGRRTPTDTQYF. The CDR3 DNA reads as TGCGCCAGCAGCTTAGGGCGACGGACACCCACAGATACGCAGTATTTT.

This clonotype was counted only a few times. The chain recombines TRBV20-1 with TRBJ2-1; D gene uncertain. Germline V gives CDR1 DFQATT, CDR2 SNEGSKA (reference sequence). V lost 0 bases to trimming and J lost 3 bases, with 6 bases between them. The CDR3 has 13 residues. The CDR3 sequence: CSARDRLYNEQFF. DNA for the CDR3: TGCAGTGCTAGAGATCGGCTCTACAATGAGCAGTTCTTC.

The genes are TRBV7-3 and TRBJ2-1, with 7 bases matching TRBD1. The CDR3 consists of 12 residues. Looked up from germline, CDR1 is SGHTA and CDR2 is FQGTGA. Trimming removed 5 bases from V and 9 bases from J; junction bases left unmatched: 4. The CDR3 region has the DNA TGTGCCAGCAGCATAAACAGGGGTGAGCAGTTCTTC. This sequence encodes CASSINRGEQFF.

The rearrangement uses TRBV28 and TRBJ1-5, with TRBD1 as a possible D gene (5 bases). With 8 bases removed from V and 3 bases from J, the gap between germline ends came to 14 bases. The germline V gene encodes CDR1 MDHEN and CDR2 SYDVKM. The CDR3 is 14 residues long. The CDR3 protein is CASGQGDANQPQHF. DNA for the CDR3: TGTGCCAGCGGCCAGGGAGACGCCAATCAGCCCCAGCATTTT.

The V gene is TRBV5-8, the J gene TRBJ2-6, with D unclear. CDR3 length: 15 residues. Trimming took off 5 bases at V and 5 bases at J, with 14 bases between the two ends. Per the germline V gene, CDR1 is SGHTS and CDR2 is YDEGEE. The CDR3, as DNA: TGTGCCAGCAGGTTACGAGGTGTAAGGGCCAACGTCCTGACTTTC. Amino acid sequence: CASRLRGVRANVLTF. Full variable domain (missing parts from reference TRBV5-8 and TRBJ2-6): EAGVTQSPTHLIKTRGQQATLRCSPISGHTSVYWYQQALGLGLQFLLWYDEGEERNRGNFPPRFSGRQFPNYSSELNVNALELEDSALYLCASRLRGVRANVLTFGAGSRLTVL.

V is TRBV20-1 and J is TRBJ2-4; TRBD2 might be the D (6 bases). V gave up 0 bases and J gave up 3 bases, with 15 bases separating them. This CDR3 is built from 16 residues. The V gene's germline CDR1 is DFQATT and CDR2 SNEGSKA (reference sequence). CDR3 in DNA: TGCAGTGCTAGAGATCTTCGTGCCGGGGGCAAAAACATTCAGTACTTC. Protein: CSARDLRAGGKNIQYF.

CDR3 nucleotides: TGTGCCAGCAGTACCCCCGGAGTTACGACAAAACTGTTTTTT. Its protein is CASSTPGVTTKLFF. This rearrangement joins TRBV6-2 or TRBV6-3 to TRBJ1-4; no firm D call. Trimming pared 5 bases from V and 10 bases from J, leaving 17 bases between. The CDR3 extends over 14 amino acids. Germline values: CDR1 MNHEY, CDR2 SVGEGT.

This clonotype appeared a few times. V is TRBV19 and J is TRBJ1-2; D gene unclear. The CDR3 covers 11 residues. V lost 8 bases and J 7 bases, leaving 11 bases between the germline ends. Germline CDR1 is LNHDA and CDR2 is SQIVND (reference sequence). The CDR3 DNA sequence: TGTGCCAGTTCCGGCGGGAGTGGCTACACCTTC. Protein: CASSGGSGYTF.

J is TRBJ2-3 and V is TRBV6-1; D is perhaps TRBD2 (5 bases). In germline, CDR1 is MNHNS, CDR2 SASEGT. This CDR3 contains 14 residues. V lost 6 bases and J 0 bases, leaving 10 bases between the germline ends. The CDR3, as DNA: TGTGCCAGCAGACCCCCGGGGAGCACAGATACGCAGTATTTT. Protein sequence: CASRPPGSTDTQYF.

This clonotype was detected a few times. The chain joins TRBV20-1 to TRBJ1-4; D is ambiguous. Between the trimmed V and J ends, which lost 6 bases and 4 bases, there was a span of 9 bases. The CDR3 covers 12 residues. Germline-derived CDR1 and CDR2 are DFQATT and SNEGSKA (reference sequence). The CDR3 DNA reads TGCAGTGCCTCCACGGATAATGAAAAACTGTTTTTT. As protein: CSASTDNEKLFF.

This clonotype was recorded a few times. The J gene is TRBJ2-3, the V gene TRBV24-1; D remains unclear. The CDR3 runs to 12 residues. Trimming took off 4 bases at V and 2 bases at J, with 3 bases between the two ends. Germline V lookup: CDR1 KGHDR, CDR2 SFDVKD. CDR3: CATSDYTDTQYF. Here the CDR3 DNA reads TGTGCCACCAGTGACTACACAGATACGCAGTATTTT.